This TCR beta chain was identified in a study of blood T cell repertoires in COVID-19. Overall study context: Whether acute or convalescent, the COVID-19 samples came from the United States, Italy and Spain. The cDNA or gDNA used as material had been derived from T cells, B-cell-depleted T cells, or PBMCs.

The assay was immunoSEQ multiplex PCR, and TCRdb's table has in-frame clones only and misses some. Of about 270,000 clones listed, 85% to 90% are singletons. This CDR3 contains 14 residues. CDR1 is LGHDT and CDR2 is YNNKEL in the germline V gene (reference sequence). V was pared by 0 bases and J by 9 bases, with 7 bases of the junction left unmatched. This chain links TRBV3-1 (or the pseudogene TRBV3-2) with TRBJ1-1; 7 bases match TRBD1. The receptor's source is a woman between 18 and 29 years old who had recovered from COVID-19. Sequencing was done on a sample of PBMCs or T cells enriched from blood (not recorded which). This CDR3 reads CASSQDRGKTQAFF. CDR3 nucleotide sequence: TGTGCCAGCAGCCAAGACAGGGGGAAGACTCAAGCTTTCTTT.